A selection of T cell receptor beta chains follows, all from one sample in a study of blood T cells in healthy people across ages. In TCRdb, the 5' RACE reads were re-called with MiXCR into one record per CDR3 protein. The sample contains approximately 730,000 distinct CDR3 sequences, around half of which appear only once. The sample taken for sequencing was blood. These receptors all stem from a man aged 80 or over in good health. Both conserved end residues are part of each CDR3. D genes are given only for firm matches. Clone size is given for some rows only: seen once, a few or many times, or a class if the clone is expanded.

V gene	D gene	clone size	CDR3 length	J gene	CDR3 protein	CDR3 DNA
TRBV6-1	TRBD2	-	17	TRBJ2-5	CASSEFPGTSGQETQYF	TGTGCCAGCAGTGAGTTTCCTGGGACTAGCGGACAAGAGACCCAGTACTTC
TRBV15	-	-	16	TRBJ2-5	CATSGGTGTPQETQYF	TGTGCCACCAGCGGAGGTACAGGGACTCCCCAAGAGACCCAGTACTTC
TRBV6-1	-	-	15	TRBJ2-3	CASRGPTIITDTQYF	TGTGCCAGCAGGGGACCGACGATTATCACAGATACGCAGTATTTT
TRBV11-2	-	-	18	TRBJ2-3	CAGSLGPMGGILHRDAYF	TGTGCCGGCAGCTTGGGCCCCATGGGCGGGATCTTGCACAGAGACGCGTATTTT
TRBV7-6	TRBD2	-	16	TRBJ2-1	CASSLALEREANEQFF	TGTGCCAGCAGCTTAGCGCTCGAGCGGGAGGCCAATGAGCAGTTCTTC
TRBV5-4	TRBD1	-	18	TRBJ1-2	CASSPPNWVGGGDYGYTF	TGTGCCAGCAGCCCACCTAATTGGGTAGGGGGCGGGGACTATGGCTACACCTTC
TRBV7-9	-	-	12	TRBJ2-1	CANLGQSNEQFF	TGTGCCAACCTCGGACAGTCCAATGAGCAGTTCTTC
TRBV20-1	TRBD1	-	15	TRBJ2-7	CSARDTGQGAWEQYF	TGCAGTGCTAGAGATACGGGACAGGGGGCATGGGAGCAGTACTTC
TRBV4-1	-	few	17	TRBJ2-6	CASSPRTARSGANVLTF	TGCGCCAGCAGCCCACGGACGGCCCGCTCTGGGGCCAACGTCCTGACTTTC
TRBV21-1	-	-	15	TRBJ2-7	CASSKNRDRCNEQYF	TGTGCCAGCAGCAAAAACCGGGACAGGTGCAACGAGCAGTACTTC
TRBV3-1	TRBD1	-	11	TRBJ2-7	CASRNRGEQYF	TGTGCCAGCAGGAACAGGGGTGAGCAGTACTTC
TRBV7-9	TRBD1	few	14	TRBJ2-7	CASSFTGASYEQYF	TGTGCCAGCAGCTTCACAGGGGCCTCCTACGAGCAGTACTTC
TRBV27	TRBD1	-	14	TRBJ1-5	CTSNLDRGNQPQHF	TGTACCAGCAATTTGGACAGGGGGAATCAGCCCCAGCATTTT
TRBV5-1	-	once	12	TRBJ2-1	CASRSPTMGQFF	TGCGCCAGCAGATCCCCCACAATGGGGCAGTTCTTC
TRBV3-1	TRBD2	-	14	TRBJ2-3	CAPGLGTSGISAYF	TGTGCCCCCGGATTAGGGACTAGCGGGATATCTGCGTATTTT
TRBV9	-	-	14	TRBJ1-2	CASSVEAGNYGYTF	TGTGCCAGCAGCGTAGAGGCCGGCAACTATGGCTACACCTTC
TRBV20-1	TRBD2	few	16	TRBJ2-3	CSARGRAGGGTDTQYF	TGCAGTGCTAGAGGGAGAGCGGGAGGAGGCACAGATACGCAGTATTTT
TRBV12-3/TRBV12-4	-	-	14	TRBJ1-5	CASSARDIGQPQHF	TGTGCCAGCAGTGCTCGGGACATCGGGCAGCCCCAGCATTTT
TRBV20-1	-	-	15	TRBJ1-2	CSASSQGYSNYGYTF	TGCAGTGCTAGTAGTCAGGGCTACTCTAACTATGGCTACACCTTC
TRBV5-1	-	few	16	TRBJ2-1	CASRRNPGGQYNEQFF	TGCGCCAGCAGAAGAAACCCGGGGGGCCAGTACAATGAGCAGTTCTTC
TRBV27	TRBD1	-	14	TRBJ1-2	CASSPQGQAYGYTF	TGTGCCAGCAGTCCCCAGGGACAGGCCTATGGCTACACCTTC
TRBV18	-	few	13	TRBJ2-2	CASSPQGTGELFF	TGTGCCAGCTCACCACAGGGGACCGGGGAGCTGTTTTTT
TRBV27	-	-	18	TRBJ1-1	CASSLHPGAGLKDTEAFF	TGTGCCAGCAGTCTCCACCCAGGGGCAGGGCTCAAGGACACTGAAGCTTTCTTT
TRBV7-8	TRBD2	-	15	TRBJ2-1	CASISQRDLFNEQFF	TGTGCCAGCATCTCCCAGCGGGATTTATTTAATGAGCAGTTCTTC
TRBV5-1	-	-	15	TRBJ2-5	CASSSNGDQALGQYF	TGCGCCAGCAGCTCGAACGGGGACCAGGCCCTAGGGCAGTACTTC
TRBV3-1	-	-	14	TRBJ2-7	CASTPGTTSYEQYF	TGTGCCAGCACCCCCGGGACCACCTCCTACGAGCAGTACTTC
TRBV24-1	-	-	14	TRBJ2-7	CATSDAGLSYEQYF	TGTGCCACCAGTGACGCGGGACTCAGCTACGAGCAGTACTTC
TRBV10-3	TRBD1	-	13	TRBJ2-5	CAITSRQGETRYF	TGTGCCATCACCAGCCGACAGGGAGAGACCCGGTACTTC
TRBV9	-	-	17	TRBJ2-1	CASSPRNDRLSYNEQFF	TGTGCCAGCAGCCCACGCAATGACAGGCTGTCCTACAATGAGCAGTTCTTC